The next 15 T cell receptor beta chains were all read from a single sample in a study of shared clonotypes between healthy human individuals. It was CD45RO-negative cells, positively selected for CCR7, that made up naive CD8 cells, with terminally differentiated effector memory CD45RA+ cells excluded. Only in-frame clones appear in the TCRdb table, and some are missing; sequencing was by immunoSEQ multiplex PCR. The repertoire holds around 2,000,000 clones, with about 95% as singletons. The sample consisted of naive CD8+ T cells sorted from blood. The source of these receptors is a man younger than 35 in good health.

V usage is TRBV5-6 and J usage is TRBJ2-7; 7 nucleotides agree with TRBD2. The germline V gene has CDR1 SGHDT and CDR2 YYEEEE. The V segment lost 3 bases and the J segment 2 bases; nucleotides outside the gene matches: 5. The CDR3 loop spans 14 amino acids. The CDR3 reads CASSYGLGAYEQYF. Written as DNA, the CDR3 is TGTGCCAGCAGCTACGGACTAGGCGCCTACGAGCAGTACTTC.

The rearrangement links TRBV27 to TRBJ2-3; 9 nucleotides agree with TRBD2. With V trimmed by 2 bases and J by 6 bases, 6 bases remained unmatched. Germline V gene sequence: CDR1 MNHEY, CDR2 SMNVEV (reference sequence). This CDR3 region has 15 residues. The CDR3 bases are TGTGCCAGCAGTTTAGGGGCGGGGGGGCAGGATACGCAGTATTTT. Protein sequence: CASSLGAGGQDTQYF.

The chain recombines TRBV7-8 with TRBJ2-6, with 8 bases lining up with TRBD1. Trimming cost V 4 bases and J 2 bases; bases outside gene matches: 4. The V gene's germline CDR1 is SGHVS and CDR2 FQNEAQ. The CDR3 sequence is 16 residues long. Here the CDR3 DNA reads TGTGCCAGCAGCTCCTTCAGGGGGCCTGGGGCCAACGTCCTGACTTTC. Translating gives CASSSFRGPGANVLTF.

The chain is built from TRBV27 and TRBJ2-7; TRBD2 is a possible D gene (6 bases). The length of the CDR3 is 15 residues. Trimming cost V 5 bases and J 3 bases, with 17 bases left between them. From germline, CDR1 is MNHEY and CDR2 SMNVEV (reference sequence). CDR3 in DNA: TGTGCCAGCAGTGCTACGGGGGTCCGATACTACGAGCAGTACTTC. Encoded protein: CASSATGVRYYEQYF.

The chain employs TRBV4-2 and TRBJ1-2; D possibly corresponds to TRBD1 (6 bases). The CDR3 runs to 14 residues. V dropped 1 base and J dropped 6 bases, with 12 bases sitting between them. The germline V gene encodes CDR1 LGHNA and CDR2 YNFKEQ. The CDR3 region is CASSQVGGGDGYTF. In DNA form, the CDR3 reads TGTGCCAGCAGCCAAGTAGGAGGGGGAGATGGCTACACCTTC.

The rearrangement joins TRBV15 to TRBJ1-4; no reliable D call. The CDR3 runs 13 residues. The V gene lost 9 bases and the J gene lost 6 bases, with 14 bases spanning the gap. Germline loops: CDR1 LNHNV, CDR2 YYDKDF (reference sequence). CDR3 loop: CATRDAEYEKLFF. For the CDR3, the DNA is TGTGCCACAAGGGATGCTGAGTATGAAAAACTGTTTTTT.

The V gene is TRBV27, the J gene TRBJ2-2; the D gene is possibly TRBD1 (5 bases). This CDR3 is built from 16 residues. The V and J ends lost 6 bases and 5 bases respectively, with 19 bases between them. Germline CDR1 MNHEY, CDR2 SMNVEV (reference sequence). CDR3 sequence: CASSPFAGAGTGELFF. The CDR3 DNA is TGTGCCAGCAGCCCATTTGCTGGGGCCGGGACCGGGGAGCTGTTTTTT.

The CDR3 bases are TGCGCCAGCAGCCCGAAGCGGACAGGGGCTAACTATGGCTACACCTTC. Its protein is CASSPKRTGANYGYTF. This chain joins TRBV4-1 and TRBJ1-2, with 9 bases that match TRBD1. Germline CDR1 MGHRA, CDR2 YSYEKL. The CDR3 totals 16 residues. V lost 4 bases, J lost 0 bases, and 6 bases stayed unmatched.

This clone was seen more than once but under ten times. The chain links TRBV7-6 to TRBJ2-3, with D possibly being TRBD2 (5 bases). Trimming cost V 4 bases and J 11 bases, with 16 bases left between them. Looked up from germline, CDR1 is SGHVS and CDR2 is FNYEAQ. This CDR3 has 13 residues. The CDR3 nucleotides read TGTGCCAGCAGCTCCCTCGGACTGTCGGGGCAGTATTTT. Its protein product is CASSSLGLSGQYF.

The genes are TRBV9 and TRBJ2-1, with TRBD2 matching 11 bases. The CDR3 has 16 residues. J was trimmed by 8 bases and V by 4 bases; bases with no gene match: 11. From germline, CDR1 is SGDLS and CDR2 YYNGEE. The CDR3 is CASSSPRLAGRDEQFF. Here the CDR3 DNA reads TGTGCCAGCAGCTCACCAAGACTAGCGGGAAGAGATGAGCAGTTCTTC.

V gene TRBV4-1 combines with J gene TRBJ2-5; no definite D call. The germline V gene encodes CDR1 MGHRA and CDR2 YSYEKL. The CDR3 spans 14 residues. V shed 3 bases and J shed 4 bases, with 12 bases lying between them. Here the CDR3 reads CASSHLGAVETQYF. CDR3 DNA sequence: TGCGCCAGCAGCCACCTTGGCGCGGTAGAGACCCAGTACTTC.

J is TRBJ1-6 and V is TRBV27, with TRBD1 matching over 8 bases. J was trimmed by 9 bases and V by 4 bases; bases with no gene match: 8. The germline CDR1 and CDR2 sequences are MNHEY and SMNVEV (reference sequence). The CDR3 is made up of 15 amino acids. DNA for the CDR3: TGTGCCAGCAGTTCAGGACAGGGTCCCAGTTCACCCCTCCACTTT. Translation gives CASSSGQGPSSPLHF.

The chain recombines TRBV5-4 with TRBJ1-1; 8 bases agree with TRBD1. The CDR3 consists of 15 residues. The trim removed 6 bases at V and 5 bases at J, leaving 12 bases unmatched. Germline assignment: CDR1 SGHNT and CDR2 YYREEE (reference sequence). CDR3 sequence reads: CASTRDRGLGTEAFF. In DNA, the CDR3 is TGTGCCAGCACTCGCGACAGGGGCCTTGGGACTGAAGCTTTCTTT.

This sequence joins TRBV9 and TRBJ2-3; possible D gene TRBD1, 5 bases. Germline CDR1 SGDLS, CDR2 YYNGEE. V was pared by 3 bases and J by 1 base, with 9 bases between. The CDR3 extends over 14 amino acids. Here the CDR3 reads CASSAEGGTDTQYF. CDR3 bases: TGTGCCAGCAGCGCAGAAGGGGGCACAGATACGCAGTATTTT.

V is TRBV6-5 and J is TRBJ2-7, with 10 bases lining up with TRBD1. In germline, CDR1 is MNHEY, CDR2 SVGAGI. This CDR3 is 16 amino acids long. V shed 0 bases, J shed 3 bases, and the junction held 5 bases outside the gene matches. CDR3 coding DNA: TGTGCCAGCAGTTACTCCCGGGACAGGGGTGTCTACGAGCAGTACTTC. Its protein product is CASSYSRDRGVYEQYF.